This T cell receptor beta chain derives from a study of cytomegalovirus exposure and HLA in healthy donors. PCR used 60 Vbeta primers and 13 Jbeta primers. Generated by immunoSEQ multiplex PCR, the TCRdb table keeps only in-frame clones and is missing some. Among some 100,000 clones listed, around 77% were seen once. V gave up 6 bases and J gave up 6 bases, with 10 bases separating them. The CDR3 loop spans 12 amino acids. Germline values: CDR1 SNHLY, CDR2 FYNNEI. The chain carries TRBV2 and TRBJ2-3, with unresolved D. The receptor comes from a man aged 35 to 55 in good health and CMV-seropositive. The sample comprised PBMCs. CDR3 loop: CASSILEDTQYF. The CDR3 DNA follows: TGTGCCAGCAGCATATTAGAGGATACGCAGTATTTT.